This T cell receptor beta chain was sequenced in a study of metastatic and nonmetastatic thyroid tumors. About the study: Repertoire comparison spanned blood and tumor or nodule tissue of malignant and benign thyroid patients.

Findings of the study overall: Reported TCR beta diversity, measured in blood and tumor, was significantly higher for malignant thyroid tumors than for benign nodules.

Authors' analysis steps: Researchers built a distant-metastasis classifier for papillary thyroid cancer that drew on CDR3 differences across clinicopathological groups. TCRdb redid the clone calls on the PCR reads using MiXCR. The V and J calls shown here were made by TCRdb, not taken from the authors' results. This table has around 19,000 clones, less than 35% appearing once. Treatment of any kind had been given to no patient before thyroid surgery. On this clone: Its antigen is not known.

Trimming at V came to 0 bases and at J to 3 bases, leaving 2 bases not matched to a gene. CDR1 is ENHRY and CDR2 is SYGVKD in the germline V gene. The length of the CDR3 is 16 residues. The V call is TRBV10-3, the J call TRBJ2-1; TRBD2 matches at 10 bases. The sequence derives from a female donor with papillary thyroid cancer or a benign thyroid nodule (not recorded which). Some clones in this sample may be carry-over from other donors' samples. Sequenced sample: blood. The CDR3 here is CAISESSGGRYNEQFF. The CDR3 DNA follows: TGTGCCATCAGTGAGTCTAGCGGGGGGCGCTACAATGAGCAGTTCTTC.